The subject of this entry is one T cell receptor (beta chain). The data were obtained in a study of blood T cell repertoires in COVID-19. The overall study: PBMCs, B-cell-depleted T cells, or T cells provided the cDNA or gDNA that made up the material.

Trimming at V came to 2 bases and at J to 7 bases, leaving 6 bases not matched to a gene. The CDR3 spans 16 residues. Germline loops: CDR1 LGHDT, CDR2 YNNKEL (reference sequence). Produced via immunoSEQ multiplex PCR; TCRdb's table is partial and in-frame only. The sample consists of roughly 190,000 clones, over 75% of them appearing once. The clonotype comes from a woman aged 45-59 years with acute or convalescent COVID-19. The source material was peripheral blood. The chain has TRBV3-1 (or the pseudogene TRBV3-2) and TRBJ2-2; 11 positions agree with TRBD2. CDR3 sequence (DNA): TGTGCCAGCAGCCAACGCCTAGCGGGAGGTAGCGGGGAGCTGTTTTTT. It yields the protein CASSQRLAGGSGELFF.